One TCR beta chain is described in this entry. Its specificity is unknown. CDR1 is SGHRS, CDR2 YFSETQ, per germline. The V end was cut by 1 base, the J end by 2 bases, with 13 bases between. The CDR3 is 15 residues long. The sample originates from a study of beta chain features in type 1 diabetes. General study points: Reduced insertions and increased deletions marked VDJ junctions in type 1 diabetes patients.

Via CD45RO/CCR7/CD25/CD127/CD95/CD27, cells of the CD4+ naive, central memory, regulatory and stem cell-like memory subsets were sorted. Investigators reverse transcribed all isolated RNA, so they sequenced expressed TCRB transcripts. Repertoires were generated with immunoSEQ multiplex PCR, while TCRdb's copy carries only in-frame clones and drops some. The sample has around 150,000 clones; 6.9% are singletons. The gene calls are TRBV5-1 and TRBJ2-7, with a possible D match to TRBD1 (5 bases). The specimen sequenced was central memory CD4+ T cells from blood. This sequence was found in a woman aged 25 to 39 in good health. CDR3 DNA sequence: TGCGCCAGCAGCTTGAGTAGGGTGGGGCCCTACGAGCAGTACTTC. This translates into CASSLSRVGPYEQYF.